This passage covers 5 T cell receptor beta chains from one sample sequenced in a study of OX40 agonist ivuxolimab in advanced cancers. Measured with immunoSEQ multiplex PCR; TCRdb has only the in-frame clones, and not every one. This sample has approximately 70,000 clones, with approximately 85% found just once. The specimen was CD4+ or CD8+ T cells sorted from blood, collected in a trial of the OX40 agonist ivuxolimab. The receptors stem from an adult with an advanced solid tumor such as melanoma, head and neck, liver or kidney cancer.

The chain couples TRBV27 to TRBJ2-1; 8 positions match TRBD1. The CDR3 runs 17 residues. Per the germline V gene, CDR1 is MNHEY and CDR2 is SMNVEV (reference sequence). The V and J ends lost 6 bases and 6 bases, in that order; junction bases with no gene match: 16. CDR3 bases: TGTGCCAGCAGCCTGACAGGGGCCGGGGCTCTACGCAATGAGCAGTTCTTC. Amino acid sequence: CASSLTGAGALRNEQFF.

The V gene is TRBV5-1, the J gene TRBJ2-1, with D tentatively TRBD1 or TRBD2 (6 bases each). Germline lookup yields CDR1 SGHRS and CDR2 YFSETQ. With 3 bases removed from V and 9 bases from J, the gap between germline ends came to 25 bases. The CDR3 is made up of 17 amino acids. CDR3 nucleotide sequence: TGCGCCAGCAGCTCAGGGGATGCGGGGTATTTGGGGGCTGAGCAGTTCTTC. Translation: CASSSGDAGYLGAEQFF.

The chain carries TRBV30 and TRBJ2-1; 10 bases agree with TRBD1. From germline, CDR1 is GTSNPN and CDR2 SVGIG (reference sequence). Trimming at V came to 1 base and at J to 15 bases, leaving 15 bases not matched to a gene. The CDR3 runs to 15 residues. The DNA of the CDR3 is TGTGCCTGGAGTGGGGACAGGGGAGGTGACGGGAGGGGGTTCTTC. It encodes CAWSGDRGGDGRGFF.

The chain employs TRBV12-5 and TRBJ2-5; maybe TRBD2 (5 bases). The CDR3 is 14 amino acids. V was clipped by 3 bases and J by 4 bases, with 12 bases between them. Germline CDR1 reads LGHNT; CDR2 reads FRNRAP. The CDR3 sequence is CASGFGVGRETQYF. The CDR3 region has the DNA TGTGCTAGTGGTTTCGGTGTAGGGAGAGAGACCCAGTACTTC.

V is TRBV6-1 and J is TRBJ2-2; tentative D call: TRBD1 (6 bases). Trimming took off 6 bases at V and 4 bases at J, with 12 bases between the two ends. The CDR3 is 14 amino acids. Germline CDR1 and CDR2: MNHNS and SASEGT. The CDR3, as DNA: TGTGCCAGCAGCAGACAGGAACGCACCGGGGAGCTGTTTTTT. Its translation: CASSRQERTGELFF.